Given below is one T cell receptor beta chain in context. Its antigen is undetermined. Clones were sequenced by immunoSEQ multiplex PCR, and TCRdb holds only the in-frame ones, with some missing. Altogether over 120,000 clones are present, approximately 83% being singletons, with the ten largest covering approximately 8%. Germline V gene lookup returns CDR1 SGHRS and CDR2 YFSETQ. V dropped 0 bases and J dropped 5 bases, with 9 bases sitting between them. The length of the CDR3 is 14 residues. The entry originates in a study of T cell responses to AZD1222 COVID-19 vaccine. Overall study results and limits: The CD4 TCRs associated with vaccination extended across spike and predominated at 160-218 and 743-854. Mostly white British, mostly female donors; authors suggested clonal diversity may be underestimated. Spike-specific TCR breadth and depth were elevated following two AZD1222 doses.

The receptor was isolated from an adult in good health. The rearrangement uses TRBV5-1 and TRBJ1-5, with D maybe TRBD1 (5 bases). The sample consisted of peripheral blood, taken on day 0 of AZD1222 vaccination. In nucleotides, the CDR3 is TGCGCCAGCAGCTTGGAGGGGAGGGATCAGCCCCAGCATTTT. Translating gives CASSLEGRDQPQHF.